These 13 T cell receptor beta chains were all obtained from the same sample, sequenced in a study of T cell responses to AZD1222 COVID-19 vaccine. Repertoires were generated with immunoSEQ multiplex PCR, while TCRdb's copy carries only in-frame clones and drops some. The repertoire holds 90,000 to 120,000 clones, around 90% seen once, with 3% to 3.5% in the top ten. The material sequenced was peripheral blood, taken on day 0 of MenACWY control vaccination. The source is an adult in good health.

This chain links TRBV28 with TRBJ1-4, with D unresolved. Trimming cost V 7 bases and J 8 bases, with 20 bases left between them. The CDR3 runs 15 residues. Per germline, CDR1 MDHEN and CDR2 SYDVKM. DNA for the CDR3: TGTGCCAGCACCGGACTGGGCGCCCCTGGGGAAAAACTGTTTTTT. It translates to CASTGLGAPGEKLFF.

Written as DNA, the CDR3 is TGTGCCACCGGGACGGCGAACACTGAAGCTTTCTTT. Amino acid sequence: CATGTANTEAFF. The rearrangement links TRBV12-3 or TRBV12-4 to TRBJ1-1; D is perhaps TRBD1 (5 bases). V was shortened by 10 bases and J by 1 base, with 10 bases between the two germline ends. This CDR3 contains 12 residues.

V usage is TRBV7-2 and J usage is TRBJ2-7, with TRBD2 identical over 10 bases. This CDR3 comprises 14 residues. V trimming: 5 bases; J trimming: 3 bases; junction bases outside the gene matches: 4. The germline CDR1 and CDR2 sequences are SGHTA and FQGNSA. The CDR3 loop is CASSPAGGYYEQYF. The CDR3 DNA reads TGTGCCAGCAGCCCAGCGGGGGGGTACTACGAGCAGTACTTC. The whole variable domain, filled in from reference TRBV7-2 and TRBJ2-7, reads GAGVSQSPSNKVTEKGKDVELRCDPISGHTALYWYRQSLGQGLEFLIYFQGNSAPDKSGLPSDRFSAERTGGSVSTLTIQRTQQEDSAVYLCASSPAGGYYEQYFGPGTRLTVT.

This chain links TRBV30 with TRBJ2-5; 8 positions agree with TRBD2. The V gene's germline CDR1 is GTSNPN and CDR2 SVGIG (reference sequence). Trimming took 3 bases from V and 0 from J; bases not matched to a gene: 12. The CDR3 consists of 17 residues. The CDR3 DNA follows: TGTGCCTGGAGAGGGGCGGGGGGCCGACCGTACCAAGAGACCCAGTACTTC. Its translation: CAWRGAGGRPYQETQYF.

V and J are TRBV10-1 and TRBJ1-5, with no clear D. Deletions cut 6 bases from V and 5 bases from J, with 11 bases between. This CDR3 is built from 13 residues. Germline assignment: CDR1 WNHNN and CDR2 SYGVQD (reference sequence). DNA for the CDR3: TGCGCCAGCAGGGACCCGAGGGATCAGCCCCAGCATTTT. Translating gives CASRDPRDQPQHF.

The V gene is TRBV7-2, the J gene TRBJ1-2; 7 positions match TRBD1. Germline loops: CDR1 SGHTA, CDR2 FQGNSA. J was trimmed by 1 base and V by 5 bases; bases with no gene match: 4. The CDR3 contains 14 residues. CDR3: CASSEDRYNYGYTF. CDR3 DNA: TGTGCCAGCAGCGAGGACAGGTATAACTATGGCTACACCTTC.

The V and J genes are TRBV7-9 and TRBJ1-4; TRBD1 aligns across 9 bases. CDR3 length equals 14 residues. In germline, CDR1 is SEHNR, CDR2 FQNEAQ (reference sequence). Germline trimming cut 5 bases from V and 5 bases from J; bases unmatched to any gene: 3. This CDR3 is CASSPQGANEKLFF. The CDR3 coding sequence is TGTGCCAGCAGCCCACAGGGGGCGAATGAAAAACTGTTTTTT.

V gene TRBV6-1 combines with J gene TRBJ1-1; D call uncertain. The CDR3 is made up of 14 amino acids. Trimming left V 2 bases short and J 5 bases short, with 12 bases between. Germline V gene lookup returns CDR1 MNHNS and CDR2 SASEGT. CDR3 in DNA: TGTGCCAGCAGTGAATCGGCTAGAGGGACTGAAGCTTTCTTT. Its protein product is CASSESARGTEAFF.

The CDR3 nucleotides are TGTGCCAGCAGCCCCGGGGCCGGCTGGAACACCATATATTTT. Translated, it gives CASSPGAGWNTIYF. V usage is TRBV3-1 (or the pseudogene TRBV3-2) and J usage is TRBJ1-3; D may be TRBD1 (5 bases). This CDR3 is built from 14 residues. Germline V gene lookup returns CDR1 LGHDT and CDR2 YNNKEL (reference sequence). With 4 bases removed from V and 7 bases from J, the gap between germline ends came to 14 bases.

The chain employs TRBV27 and TRBJ2-1; D perhaps matches TRBD2 (6 bases). From germline, CDR1 is MNHEY and CDR2 SMNVEV (reference sequence). Trimming took off 5 bases at V and 9 bases at J, with 17 bases between the two ends. The CDR3 contains 14 residues. CDR3 protein: CASSPDRLVAEQFF. CDR3 bases: TGTGCCAGCAGTCCCGACAGACTAGTCGCTGAGCAGTTCTTC.

The chain links TRBV5-1 to TRBJ2-1, with D tentatively TRBD1 or TRBD2 (5 bases each). Trimming pared 7 bases from V and 2 bases from J, leaving 10 bases between. This CDR3 is 13 amino acids long. Germline assignment: CDR1 SGHRS and CDR2 YFSETQ. The CDR3 sequence is CASGGRPYNEQFF. The CDR3 nucleotides read TGCGCCAGCGGGGGTAGACCCTACAATGAGCAGTTCTTC.

Comment on this clone: Different DNA sequences within this sample yield the same CDR3. The chain carries TRBV7-2 and TRBJ2-1; TRBD1 or TRBD2 may be the D gene (5 bases each). Germline lookup yields CDR1 SGHTA and CDR2 FQGNSA. The CDR3 extends over 16 amino acids. V lost 1 base and J 2 bases, leaving 12 bases between the germline ends. The CDR3 spells CASSLVGTGAYNEQFF. CDR3 bases: TGTGCCAGCAGCTTAGTTGGGACCGGTGCCTACAATGAGCAGTTCTTC.

The chain combines TRBV10-2 with TRBJ1-1; D remains ambiguous. Trimming removed 4 bases from V and 5 bases from J, with 11 bases in between. The germline V gene has CDR1 WSHSY and CDR2 SAAADI. The CDR3 has 13 amino acids. CDR3 bases: TGCGCCAGCAGTGGTCAGACGAAGACTGAAGCTTTCTTT. As protein: CASSGQTKTEAFF.